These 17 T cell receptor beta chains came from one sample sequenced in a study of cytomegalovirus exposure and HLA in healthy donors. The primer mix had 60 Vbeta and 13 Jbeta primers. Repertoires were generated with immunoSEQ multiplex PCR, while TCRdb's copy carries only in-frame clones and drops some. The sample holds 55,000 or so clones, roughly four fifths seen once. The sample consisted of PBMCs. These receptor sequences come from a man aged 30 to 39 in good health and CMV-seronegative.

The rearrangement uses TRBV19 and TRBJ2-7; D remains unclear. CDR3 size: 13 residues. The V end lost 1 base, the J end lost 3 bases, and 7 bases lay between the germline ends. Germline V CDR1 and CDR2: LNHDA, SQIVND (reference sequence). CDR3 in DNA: TGTGCCAGTAGTATAGCTCAGAACTACGAGCAGTACTTC. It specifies CASSIAQNYEQYF.

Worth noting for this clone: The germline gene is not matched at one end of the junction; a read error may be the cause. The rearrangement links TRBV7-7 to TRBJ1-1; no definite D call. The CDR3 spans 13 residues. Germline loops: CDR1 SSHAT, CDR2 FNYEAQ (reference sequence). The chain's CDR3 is CASSFRQNTEAFF. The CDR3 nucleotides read TGTGCTAGCAGCTTTCGACAGAACACTGAAGCTTTCTTT. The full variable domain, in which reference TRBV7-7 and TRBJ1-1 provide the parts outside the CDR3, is GAGVSQSPRYKVTKRGQDVTLRCDPISSHATLYWYQQALGQGPEFLTYFNYEAQPDKSGLPSDRFSAERPEGSISTLTIQRTEQRDSAMYRCASSFRQNTEAFFGQGTRLTVV.

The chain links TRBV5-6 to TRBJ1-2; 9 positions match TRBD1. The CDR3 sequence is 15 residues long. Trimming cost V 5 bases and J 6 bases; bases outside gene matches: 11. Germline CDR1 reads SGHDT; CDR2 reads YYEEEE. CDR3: CASSIPGQGLDGYTF. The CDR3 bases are TGTGCCAGCAGTATTCCGGGACAGGGACTAGATGGCTACACCTTC.

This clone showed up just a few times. CDR3 nucleotide sequence: TGCGCCAGCAGCCAAGATCTTTTTGGGACTAGCGGGAGCACAGATACGCAGTATTTT. This sequence encodes CASSQDLFGTSGSTDTQYF. The rearrangement joins TRBV4-1 to TRBJ2-3; 12 bases align to TRBD2. J gave up 0 bases and V 0 bases, and 7 bases lay outside the gene matches. The CDR3 is made up of 19 amino acids. The germline V gene has CDR1 MGHRA and CDR2 YSYEKL.

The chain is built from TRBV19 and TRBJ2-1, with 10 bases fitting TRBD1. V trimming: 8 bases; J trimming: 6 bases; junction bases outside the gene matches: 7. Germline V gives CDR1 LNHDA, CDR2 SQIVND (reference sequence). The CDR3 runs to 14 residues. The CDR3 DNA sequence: TGTGCCAGTGACAGGGGGCAAACCGTCAATGAGCAGTTCTTC. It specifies CASDRGQTVNEQFF.

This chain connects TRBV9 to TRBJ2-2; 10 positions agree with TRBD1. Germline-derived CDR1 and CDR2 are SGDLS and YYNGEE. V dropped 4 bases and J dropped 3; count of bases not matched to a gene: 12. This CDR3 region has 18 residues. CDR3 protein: CASSLNHRDRGDTGELFF. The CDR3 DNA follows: TGTGCCAGCAGCCTTAACCACCGGGACAGGGGTGACACCGGGGAGCTGTTTTTT.

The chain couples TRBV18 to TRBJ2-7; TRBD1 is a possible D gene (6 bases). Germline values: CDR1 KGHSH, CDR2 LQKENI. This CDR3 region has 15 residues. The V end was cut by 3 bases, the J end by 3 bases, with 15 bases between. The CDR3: CASSPGAGTYYEQYF. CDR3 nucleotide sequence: TGTGCCAGCTCACCCGGAGCCGGGACATACTACGAGCAGTACTTC.

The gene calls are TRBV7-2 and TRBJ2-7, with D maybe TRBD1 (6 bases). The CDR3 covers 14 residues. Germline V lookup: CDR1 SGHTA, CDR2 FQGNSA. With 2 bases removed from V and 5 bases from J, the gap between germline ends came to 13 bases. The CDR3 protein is CASSLMIQGNEQYF. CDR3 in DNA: TGTGCCAGCAGCTTAATGATACAGGGTAACGAGCAGTACTTC.

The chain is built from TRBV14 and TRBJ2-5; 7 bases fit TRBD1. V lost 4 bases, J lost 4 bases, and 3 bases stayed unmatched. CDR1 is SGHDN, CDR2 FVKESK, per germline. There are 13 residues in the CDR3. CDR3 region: CASSLNRGETQYF. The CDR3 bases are TGTGCCAGCAGCCTAAACAGGGGAGAGACCCAGTACTTC.

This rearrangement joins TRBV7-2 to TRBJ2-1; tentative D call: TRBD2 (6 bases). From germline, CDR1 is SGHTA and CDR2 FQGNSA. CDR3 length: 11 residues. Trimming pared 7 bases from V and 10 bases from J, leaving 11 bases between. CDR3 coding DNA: TGTGCCAGCACAATGGGGGGAGAGCAGTTCTTC. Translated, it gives CASTMGGEQFF.

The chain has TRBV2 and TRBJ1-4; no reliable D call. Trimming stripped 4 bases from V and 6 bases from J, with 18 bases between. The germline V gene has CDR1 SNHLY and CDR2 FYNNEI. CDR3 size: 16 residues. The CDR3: CASSAVGASRDEKLFF. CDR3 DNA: TGTGCCAGCAGTGCCGTGGGAGCCTCGAGGGATGAAAAACTGTTTTTT.

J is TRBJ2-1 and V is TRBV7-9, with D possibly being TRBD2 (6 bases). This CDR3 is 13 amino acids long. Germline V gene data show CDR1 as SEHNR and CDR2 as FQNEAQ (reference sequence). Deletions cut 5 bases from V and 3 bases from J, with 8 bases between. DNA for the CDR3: TGTGCCAGCAGCCTGGACTACTACAATGAGCAGTTCTTC. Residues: CASSLDYYNEQFF.

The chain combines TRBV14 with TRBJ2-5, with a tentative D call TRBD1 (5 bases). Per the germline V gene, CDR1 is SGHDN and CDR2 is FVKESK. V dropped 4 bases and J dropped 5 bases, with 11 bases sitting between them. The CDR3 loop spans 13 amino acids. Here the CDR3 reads CASSRTLQETQYF. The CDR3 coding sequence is TGTGCCAGCAGCCGGACATTGCAGGAGACCCAGTACTTC.

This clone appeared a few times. The CDR3 reads CASSLAAGNTIYF. CDR3 nucleotides: TGTGCCAGCAGCTTGGCCGCTGGAAACACCATATATTTT. V is TRBV5-8 and J is TRBJ1-3; D remains ambiguous. Germline CDR1 reads SGHTS; CDR2 reads YDEGEE. The CDR3 runs 13 residues. V gave up 0 bases and J gave up 2 bases, with 3 bases separating them.

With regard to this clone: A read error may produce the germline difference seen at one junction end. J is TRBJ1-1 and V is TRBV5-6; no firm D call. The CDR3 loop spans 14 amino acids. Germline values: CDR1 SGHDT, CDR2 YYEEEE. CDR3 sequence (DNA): TGTGCCAGCAGCACGAGACGGGTGAAAACTGAAGCTTTCTTT. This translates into CASSTRRVKTEAFF.

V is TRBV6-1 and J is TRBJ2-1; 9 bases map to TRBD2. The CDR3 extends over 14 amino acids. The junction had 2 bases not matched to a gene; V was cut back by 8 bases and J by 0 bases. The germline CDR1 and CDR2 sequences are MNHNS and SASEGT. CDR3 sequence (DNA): TGTGCCAGCGGGACTAGCCGCTCCTACAATGAGCAGTTCTTC. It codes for CASGTSRSYNEQFF.

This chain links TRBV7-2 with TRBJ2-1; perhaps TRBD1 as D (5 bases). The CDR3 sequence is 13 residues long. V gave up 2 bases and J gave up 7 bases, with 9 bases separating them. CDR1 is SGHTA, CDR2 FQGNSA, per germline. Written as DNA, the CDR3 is TGTGCCAGCAGCTTAATAGGGGTTAATGAGCAGTTCTTC. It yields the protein CASSLIGVNEQFF.